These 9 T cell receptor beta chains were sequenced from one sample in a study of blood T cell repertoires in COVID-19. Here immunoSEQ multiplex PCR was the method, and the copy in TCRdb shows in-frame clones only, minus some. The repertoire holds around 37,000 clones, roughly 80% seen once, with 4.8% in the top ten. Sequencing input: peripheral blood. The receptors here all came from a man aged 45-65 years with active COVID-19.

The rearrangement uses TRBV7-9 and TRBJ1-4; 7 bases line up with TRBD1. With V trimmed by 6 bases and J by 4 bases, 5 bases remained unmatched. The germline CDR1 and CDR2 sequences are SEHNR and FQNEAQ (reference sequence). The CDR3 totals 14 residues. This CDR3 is CASRTGTVNEKLFF. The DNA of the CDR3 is TGTGCCAGCAGAACCGGGACAGTTAATGAAAAACTGTTTTTT.

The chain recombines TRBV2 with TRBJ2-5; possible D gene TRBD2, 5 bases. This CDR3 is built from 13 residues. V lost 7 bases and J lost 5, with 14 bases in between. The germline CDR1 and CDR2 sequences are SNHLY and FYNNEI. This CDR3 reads CASTRAAEETQYF. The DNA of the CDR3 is TGTGCCAGCACGAGAGCGGCGGAGGAGACCCAGTACTTC.

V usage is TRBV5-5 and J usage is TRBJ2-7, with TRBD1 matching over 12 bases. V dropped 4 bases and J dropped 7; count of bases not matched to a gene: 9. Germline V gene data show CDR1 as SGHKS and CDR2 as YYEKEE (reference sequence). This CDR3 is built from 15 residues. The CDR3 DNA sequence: TGTGCCAGCAGCACGACGGGACAGGGGGCGTTTGAGCAGTACTTC. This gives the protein CASSTTGQGAFEQYF.

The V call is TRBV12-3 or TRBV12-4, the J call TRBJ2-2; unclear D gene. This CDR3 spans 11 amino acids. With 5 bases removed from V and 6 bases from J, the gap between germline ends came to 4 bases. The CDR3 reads CASSPSGELFF. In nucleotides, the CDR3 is TGTGCCAGCAGTCCATCCGGGGAGCTGTTTTTT.

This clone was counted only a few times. The CDR3 loop is CASSMTGLHTDTQYF. In DNA, the CDR3 is TGTGCCAGTAGTATGACGGGACTGCACACAGATACGCAGTATTTT. J is TRBJ2-3 and V is TRBV19; the D gene is possibly TRBD2 (6 bases). V lost 3 bases and J 2 bases, leaving 12 bases between the germline ends. The germline gives CDR1 LNHDA, CDR2 SQIVND (reference sequence). The CDR3 is made up of 15 amino acids. The full variable domain, in which reference TRBV19 and TRBJ2-3 provide the parts outside the CDR3, is DGGITQSPKYLFRKEGQNVTLSCEQNLNHDAMYWYRQDPGQGLRLIYYSQIVNDFQKGDIAEGYSVSREKKESFPLTVTSAQKNPTAFYLCASSMTGLHTDTQYFGPGTRLTVL.

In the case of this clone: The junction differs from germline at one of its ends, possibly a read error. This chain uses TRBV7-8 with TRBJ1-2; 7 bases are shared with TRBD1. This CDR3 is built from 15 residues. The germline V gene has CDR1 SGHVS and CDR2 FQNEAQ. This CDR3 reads CASSLGQGVSYGYTF. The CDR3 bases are TGTGCCAGCAGTTTAGGGCAGGGGGTGAGCTATGGCTACACCTTC.

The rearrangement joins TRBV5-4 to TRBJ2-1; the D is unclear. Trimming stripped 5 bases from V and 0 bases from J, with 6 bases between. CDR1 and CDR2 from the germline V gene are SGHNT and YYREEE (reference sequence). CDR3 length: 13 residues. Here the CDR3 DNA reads TGTGCCAGCAGGCCCAGCTCCTACAATGAGCAGTTCTTC. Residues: CASRPSSYNEQFF.

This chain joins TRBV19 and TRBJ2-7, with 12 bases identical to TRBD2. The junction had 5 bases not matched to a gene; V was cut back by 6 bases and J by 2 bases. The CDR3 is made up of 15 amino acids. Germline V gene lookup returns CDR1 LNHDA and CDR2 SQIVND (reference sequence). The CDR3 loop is CASRRLAGDPYEQYF. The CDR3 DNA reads TGTGCCAGTAGGCGACTAGCGGGGGATCCCTACGAGCAGTACTTC. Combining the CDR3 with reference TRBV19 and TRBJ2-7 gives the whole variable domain DGGITQSPKYLFRKEGQNVTLSCEQNLNHDAMYWYRQDPGQGLRLIYYSQIVNDFQKGDIAEGYSVSREKKESFPLTVTSAQKNPTAFYLCASRRLAGDPYEQYFGPGTRLTVT.

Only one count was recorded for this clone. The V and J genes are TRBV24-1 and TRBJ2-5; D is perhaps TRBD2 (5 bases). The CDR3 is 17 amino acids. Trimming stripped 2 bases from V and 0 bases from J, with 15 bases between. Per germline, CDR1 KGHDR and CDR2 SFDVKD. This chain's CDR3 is CATSDCDYRVHQETQYF. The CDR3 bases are TGTGCCACCAGTGATTGCGACTACCGGGTCCACCAAGAGACCCAGTACTTC.